The rows below give T cell receptor beta chains drawn from one sample of a study of CD8+ T cells in alopecia areata. Generated by immunoSEQ multiplex PCR, the TCRdb table keeps only in-frame clones and is missing some. The sample lists around 97,000 clones, around 60% occurring once. The sample was CD4+ T cells sorted from blood. Receptor source: a human donor in good health. The conserved cysteine and the conserved F or W are not part of the CDR3 here. Size tells how often a clone was seen (once, few, many) or the class of an expanded clone, and some rows leave it out.

V gene: TRBV30; clone size: .; J gene: TRBJ2-3; CDR3 protein: AWSLAGTKKDTQY
V gene: TRBV30; clone size: .; J gene: TRBJ1-4; CDR3 protein: AWSEGQGALEKLF
V gene: TRBV7-2; clone size: .; J gene: TRBJ1-2; CDR3 protein: ASSLVVTGQGYGYT
V gene: TRBV4-1; clone size: few; J gene: TRBJ2-7; CDR3 protein: ASSQDQSVRTYEQY
V gene: TRBV2; clone size: .; J gene: TRBJ2-3; CDR3 protein: ASSEAPGDTQY
V gene: TRBV2; clone size: .; J gene: TRBJ2-5; CDR3 protein: ASSDIRAQY
V gene: TRBV2; clone size: many; J gene: TRBJ2-5; CDR3 protein: ASRRGTSADQYQETQY
V gene: TRBV7-9; clone size: .; J gene: TRBJ1-5; CDR3 protein: ASSLEGLDRGNQPQH
V gene: TRBV7-2; clone size: .; J gene: TRBJ2-5; CDR3 protein: ASTPRRGEETQY
V gene: TRBV5-1; clone size: .; J gene: TRBJ1-1; CDR3 protein: ASSSGRMNTEAF
V gene: TRBV5-4; clone size: .; J gene: TRBJ2-7; CDR3 protein: ASSSGPPGQKSTYEQY
V gene: TRBV30; clone size: .; J gene: TRBJ2-5; CDR3 protein: AWSTGTSGGASETQY